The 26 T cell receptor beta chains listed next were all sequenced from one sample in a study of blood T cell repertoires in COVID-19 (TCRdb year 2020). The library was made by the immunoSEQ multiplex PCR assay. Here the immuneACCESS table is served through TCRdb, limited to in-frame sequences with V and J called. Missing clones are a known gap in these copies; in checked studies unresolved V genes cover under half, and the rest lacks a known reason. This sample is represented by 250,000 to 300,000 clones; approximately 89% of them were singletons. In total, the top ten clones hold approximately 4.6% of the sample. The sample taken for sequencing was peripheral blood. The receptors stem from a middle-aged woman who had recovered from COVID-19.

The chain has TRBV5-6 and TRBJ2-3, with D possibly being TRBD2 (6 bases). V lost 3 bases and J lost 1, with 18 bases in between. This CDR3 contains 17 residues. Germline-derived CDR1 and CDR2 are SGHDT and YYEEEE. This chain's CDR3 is CASSSPGRVAGTDTQYF. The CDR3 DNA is TGTGCCAGCAGCTCCCCCGGTCGGGTAGCGGGCACAGATACGCAGTATTTT.

The CDR3 coding sequence is TGTGCCAGCAGCTTAGCCTCGTGGCTAGCGGGAAACAATGAGCAGTTCTTC. This sequence encodes CASSLASWLAGNNEQFF. The V and J genes are TRBV11-2 and TRBJ2-1; the match to TRBD2 covers 9 bases. The CDR3 spans 17 residues. Germline CDR1 reads SGHAT; CDR2 reads FQNNGV. V shed 1 base, J shed 5 bases, and the junction held 9 bases outside the gene matches.

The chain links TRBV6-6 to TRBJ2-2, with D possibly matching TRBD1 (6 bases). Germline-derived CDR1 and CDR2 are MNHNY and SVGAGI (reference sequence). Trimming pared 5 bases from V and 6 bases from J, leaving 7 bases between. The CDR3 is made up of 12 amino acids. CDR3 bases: TGTGCCAGCAGTAACAGGGCCGGGGAGCTGTTTTTT. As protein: CASSNRAGELFF.

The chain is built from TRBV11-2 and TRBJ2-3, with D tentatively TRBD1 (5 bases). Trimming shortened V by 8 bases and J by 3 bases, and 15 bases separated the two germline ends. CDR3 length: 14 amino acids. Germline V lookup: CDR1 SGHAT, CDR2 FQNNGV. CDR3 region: CASSWGPRTDTQYF. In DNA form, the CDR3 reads TGTGCCAGCTCGTGGGGCCCCCGTACAGATACGCAGTATTTT.

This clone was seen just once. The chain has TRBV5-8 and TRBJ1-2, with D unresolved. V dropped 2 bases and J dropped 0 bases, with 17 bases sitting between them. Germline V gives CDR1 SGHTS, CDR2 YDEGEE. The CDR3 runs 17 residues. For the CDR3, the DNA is TGTGCCAGCAGCTTCGATCTTAGCGGCGTTCCTAACTATGGCTACACCTTC. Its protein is CASSFDLSGVPNYGYTF.

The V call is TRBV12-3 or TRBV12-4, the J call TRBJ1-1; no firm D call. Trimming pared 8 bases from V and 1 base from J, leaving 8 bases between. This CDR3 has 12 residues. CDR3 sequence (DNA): TGTGCCAGCCAATCGGGGAACACTGAAGCTTTCTTT. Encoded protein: CASQSGNTEAFF.

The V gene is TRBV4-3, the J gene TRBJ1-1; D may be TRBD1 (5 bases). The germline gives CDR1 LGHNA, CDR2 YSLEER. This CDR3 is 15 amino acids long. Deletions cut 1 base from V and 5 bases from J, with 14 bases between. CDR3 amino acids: CASSQGAGLTTEAFF. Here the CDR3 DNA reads TGCGCCAGCAGCCAAGGGGCAGGGTTAACGACTGAAGCTTTCTTT.

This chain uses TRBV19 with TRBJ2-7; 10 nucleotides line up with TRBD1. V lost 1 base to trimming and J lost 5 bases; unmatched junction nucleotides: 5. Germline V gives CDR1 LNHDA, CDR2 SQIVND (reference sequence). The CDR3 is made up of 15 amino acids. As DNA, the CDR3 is TGTGCCAGTAGTATAGCGGGACAGGGGTACCACGAGCAGTACTTC. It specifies CASSIAGQGYHEQYF. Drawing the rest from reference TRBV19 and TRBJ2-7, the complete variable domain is DGGITQSPKYLFRKEGQNVTLSCEQNLNHDAMYWYRQDPGQGLRLIYYSQIVNDFQKGDIAEGYSVSREKKESFPLTVTSAQKNPTAFYLCASSIAGQGYHEQYFGPGTRLTVT.

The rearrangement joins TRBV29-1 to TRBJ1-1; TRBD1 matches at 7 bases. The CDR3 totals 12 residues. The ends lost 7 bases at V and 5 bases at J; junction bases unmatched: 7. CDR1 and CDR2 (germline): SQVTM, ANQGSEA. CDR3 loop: CSGNPGGTEAFF. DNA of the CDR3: TGCAGCGGGAACCCAGGGGGAACTGAAGCTTTCTTT.

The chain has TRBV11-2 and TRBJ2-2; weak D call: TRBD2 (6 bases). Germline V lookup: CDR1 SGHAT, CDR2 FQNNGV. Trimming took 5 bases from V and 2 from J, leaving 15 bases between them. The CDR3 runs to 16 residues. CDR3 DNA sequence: TGTGCCAGCAGCGCAACGGGACTCAGTAACACCGGGGAGCTGTTTTTT. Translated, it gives CASSATGLSNTGELFF.

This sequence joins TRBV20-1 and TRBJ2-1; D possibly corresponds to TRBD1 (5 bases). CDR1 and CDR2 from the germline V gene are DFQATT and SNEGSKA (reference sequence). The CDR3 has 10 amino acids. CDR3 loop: CRRQPGEQFF. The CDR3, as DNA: TGCAGGAGACAGCCGGGCGAGCAGTTCTTC.

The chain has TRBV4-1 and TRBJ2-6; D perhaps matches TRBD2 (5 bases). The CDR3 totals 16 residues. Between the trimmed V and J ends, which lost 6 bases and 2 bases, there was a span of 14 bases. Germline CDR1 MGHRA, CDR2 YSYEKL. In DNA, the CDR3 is TGCGCCAGCAGTGCAGGAGGCCCCACTGGGGCCAACGTCCTGACTTTC. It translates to CASSAGGPTGANVLTF.

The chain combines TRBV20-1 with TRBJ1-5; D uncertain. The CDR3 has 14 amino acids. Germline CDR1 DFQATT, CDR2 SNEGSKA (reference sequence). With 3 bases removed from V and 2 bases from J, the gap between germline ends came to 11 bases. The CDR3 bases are TGCAGTGCTAGTTCGAGTTACGGCAATCAGCCCCAGCATTTT. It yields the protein CSASSSYGNQPQHF.

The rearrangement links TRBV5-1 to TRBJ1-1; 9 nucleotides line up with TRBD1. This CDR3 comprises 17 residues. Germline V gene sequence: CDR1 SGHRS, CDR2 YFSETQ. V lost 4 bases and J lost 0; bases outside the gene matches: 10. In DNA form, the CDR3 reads TGCGCCAGCAGCCCAAAGACAGGGGGAGGCATGAACACTGAAGCTTTCTTT. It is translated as CASSPKTGGGMNTEAFF.

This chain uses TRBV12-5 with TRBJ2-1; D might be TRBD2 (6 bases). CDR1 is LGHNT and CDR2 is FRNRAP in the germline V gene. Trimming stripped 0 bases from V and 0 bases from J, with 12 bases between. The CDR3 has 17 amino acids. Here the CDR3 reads CASGLVPAGSSYNEQFF. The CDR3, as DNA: TGTGCTAGTGGTTTGGTACCTGCGGGGAGCTCCTACAATGAGCAGTTCTTC.

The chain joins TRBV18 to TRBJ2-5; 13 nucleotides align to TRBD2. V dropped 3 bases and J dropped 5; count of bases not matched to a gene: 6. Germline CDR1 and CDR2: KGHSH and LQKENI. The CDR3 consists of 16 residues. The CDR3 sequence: CASSPTSGRNGETQYF. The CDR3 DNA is TGTGCCAGCTCACCGACTAGCGGGAGGAATGGGGAGACCCAGTACTTC.

CDR3 protein: CASRKSRDRVGQPQHF. The DNA of the CDR3 is TGTGCCAGCAGGAAGTCCCGGGACAGGGTGGGGCAGCCCCAGCATTTT. The V gene is TRBV3-1 (or the pseudogene TRBV3-2), the J gene TRBJ1-5, with TRBD1 matching 9 bases. Germline V gene sequence: CDR1 LGHDT, CDR2 YNNKEL (reference sequence). With V trimmed by 6 bases and J by 7 bases, 13 bases remained unmatched. The CDR3 consists of 16 residues.

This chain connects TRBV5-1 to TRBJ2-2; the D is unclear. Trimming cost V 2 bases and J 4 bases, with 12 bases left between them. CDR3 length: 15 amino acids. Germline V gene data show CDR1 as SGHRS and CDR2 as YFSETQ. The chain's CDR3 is CASSLTVAGTGELFF. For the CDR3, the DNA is TGCGCCAGCAGCTTAACGGTAGCTGGCACCGGGGAGCTGTTTTTT.

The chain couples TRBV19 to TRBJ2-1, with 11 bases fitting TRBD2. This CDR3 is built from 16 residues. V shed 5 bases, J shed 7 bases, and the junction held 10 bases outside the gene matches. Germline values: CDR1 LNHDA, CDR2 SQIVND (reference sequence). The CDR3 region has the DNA TGTGCCAGTAGTGCCGAAACTAGCGGGAGCGGAAATGAGCAGTTCTTC. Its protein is CASSAETSGSGNEQFF.

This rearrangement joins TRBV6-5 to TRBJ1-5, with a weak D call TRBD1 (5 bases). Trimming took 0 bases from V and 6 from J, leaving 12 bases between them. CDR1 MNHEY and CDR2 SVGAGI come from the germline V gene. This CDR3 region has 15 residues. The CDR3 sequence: CASSYSRGGGQPQHF. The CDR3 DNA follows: TGTGCCAGCAGTTACTCGCGCGGGGGAGGTCAGCCCCAGCATTTT.

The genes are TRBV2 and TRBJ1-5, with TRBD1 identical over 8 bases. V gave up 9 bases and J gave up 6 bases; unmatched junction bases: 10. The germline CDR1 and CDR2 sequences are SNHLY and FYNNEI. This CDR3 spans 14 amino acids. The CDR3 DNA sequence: TGTGCCAGGCTAAAGGGGCAGGGGGCTCAGCCCCAGCATTTT. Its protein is CARLKGQGAQPQHF.

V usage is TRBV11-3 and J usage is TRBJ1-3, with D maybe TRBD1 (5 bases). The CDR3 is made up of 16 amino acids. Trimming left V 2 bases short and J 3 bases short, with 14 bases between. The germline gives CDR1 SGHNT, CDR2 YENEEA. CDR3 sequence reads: CASSLKIRVYGNTIYF. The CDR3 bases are TGTGCCAGCAGCTTAAAAATCAGGGTTTATGGAAACACCATATATTTT.

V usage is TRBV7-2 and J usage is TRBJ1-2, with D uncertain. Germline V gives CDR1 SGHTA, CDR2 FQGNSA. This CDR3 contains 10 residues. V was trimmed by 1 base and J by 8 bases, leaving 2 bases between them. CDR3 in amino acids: CASSLVGYTF. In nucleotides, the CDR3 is TGTGCCAGCAGCTTAGTAGGCTACACCTTC.

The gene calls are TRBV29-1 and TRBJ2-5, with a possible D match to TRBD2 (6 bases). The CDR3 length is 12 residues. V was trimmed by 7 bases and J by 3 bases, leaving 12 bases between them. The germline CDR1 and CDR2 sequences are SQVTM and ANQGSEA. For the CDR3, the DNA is TGCAGCGCCCGGGACTTTAAAGAGACCCAGTACTTC. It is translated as CSARDFKETQYF.

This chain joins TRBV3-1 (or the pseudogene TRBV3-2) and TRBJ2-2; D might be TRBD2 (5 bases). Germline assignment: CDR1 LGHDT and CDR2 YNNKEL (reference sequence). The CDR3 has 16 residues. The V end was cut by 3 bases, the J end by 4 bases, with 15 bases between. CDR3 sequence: CASSHGVGDRTGELFF. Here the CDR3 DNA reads TGTGCCAGCAGCCACGGGGTAGGCGACCGCACCGGGGAGCTGTTTTTT.

The CDR3 DNA reads TGTGCCAGCAGCGAACTAGCGGGAGAGACAGATACGCAGTATTTT. This sequence encodes CASSELAGETDTQYF. The chain uses TRBV7-6 and TRBJ2-3; 11 bases agree with TRBD2. The CDR3 extends over 15 amino acids. Germline V gene sequence: CDR1 SGHVS, CDR2 FNYEAQ. The trim removed 5 bases at V and 3 bases at J, leaving 4 bases unmatched.